This passage covers 32 T cell receptor beta chains from one sample sequenced in a study of T cell responses to AZD1222 COVID-19 vaccine. Method: immunoSEQ multiplex PCR; TCRdb's copy keeps in-frame clones and lacks some. The table lists around 97,000 clones, about nine tenths of them singletons, with 35% to 50% in the top ten. This sample comprised peripheral blood, obtained on day 0 of AZD1222 vaccination. All receptors come from an adult in good health.

The DNA of the CDR3 is TGTGCCAGCAGTTTGACGAACGGGGCCCTTACCGGGGAGCTGTTTTTT. As protein: CASSLTNGALTGELFF. The chain carries TRBV27 and TRBJ2-2; TRBD1 or TRBD2 may be the D gene (5 bases each). This CDR3 spans 16 amino acids. CDR1 and CDR2 (germline): MNHEY, SMNVEV (reference sequence). Trimming took 3 bases from V and 5 from J, leaving 16 bases between them.

The sample holds one count of this clone. The V call is TRBV11-2, the J call TRBJ2-3, with 8 bases aligning to TRBD2. Germline V gene data show CDR1 as SGHAT and CDR2 as FQNNGV. CDR3 length: 15 residues. Trimming took 3 bases from V and 0 from J; bases not matched to a gene: 2. As DNA, the CDR3 is TGTGCCAGCAGCTTTAGCGGGGCTAGCACAGATACGCAGTATTTT. This codes for CASSFSGASTDTQYF.

The CDR3 DNA follows: TGTGCCAGCAGCAAAGACGGGACAGGGGGCTCTGGGGCCAACGTCCTGACTTTC. Its protein product is CASSKDGTGGSGANVLTF. This chain connects TRBV21-1 to TRBJ2-6; the table's D gene call, TRBD1, was not cross checked with the DNA. TRBV21-1 is deemed a pseudogene. The CDR3 contains 18 residues.

The DNA of the CDR3 is TGTGCCAGCAGCCGACGCGGGTCGGGTAACTATGGCTACACCTTC. It codes for CASSRRGSGNYGYTF. The chain couples TRBV3-1 (or the pseudogene TRBV3-2) to TRBJ1-2, with no clear D. The CDR3 consists of 15 residues. The germline V and J ends were trimmed by 4 bases and 1 base, with 13 bases remaining between them. Looked up from germline, CDR1 is LGHDT and CDR2 is YNNKEL (reference sequence).

J is TRBJ1-2 and V is TRBV3-1 (or the pseudogene TRBV3-2); unclear D gene. The CDR3 runs 12 residues. V was cut by 2 bases and J by 6 bases, with 7 bases left in between. The germline V gene encodes CDR1 LGHDT and CDR2 YNNKEL (reference sequence). The CDR3 region is CASSQPSHGYTF. The CDR3 DNA reads TGTGCCAGCAGCCAACCTTCCCATGGCTACACCTTC.

The gene calls are TRBV10-2 and TRBJ2-3, with 13 bases identical to TRBD2. The CDR3 loop spans 18 amino acids. J was trimmed by 4 bases and V by 5 bases; bases with no gene match: 12. Germline V gene sequence: CDR1 WSHSY, CDR2 SAAADI. The CDR3 nucleotides read TGCGCCAGCAGTTCCGGGACTAGCGGGAAAGTAGGTTCAGATACGCAGTATTTT. Its protein product is CASSSGTSGKVGSDTQYF.

V is TRBV6-1 and J is TRBJ2-5, with unresolved D. The V gene's germline CDR1 is MNHNS and CDR2 SASEGT. V lost 2 bases and J 9 bases, leaving 13 bases between the germline ends. This CDR3 region has 13 residues. The CDR3 bases are TGTGCCAGCAGTGAATCCGGGTTAAGGGCCCAGTACTTC. This encodes CASSESGLRAQYF.

This chain connects TRBV7-8 to TRBJ1-5; TRBD1 matches 8 bases. V gave up 5 bases and J gave up 7 bases; unmatched junction bases: 7. Germline V lookup: CDR1 SGHVS, CDR2 FQNEAQ. This CDR3 is built from 14 residues. The CDR3 sequence is CASSPGQGLQPQHF. For the CDR3, the DNA is TGTGCCAGCAGCCCCGGACAGGGTCTGCAGCCCCAGCATTTT.

The chain uses TRBV3-1 (or the pseudogene TRBV3-2) and TRBJ2-7, with 10 nucleotides matching TRBD2. With V trimmed by 4 bases and J by 1 base, 4 bases remained unmatched. The length of the CDR3 is 15 residues. The germline V gene encodes CDR1 LGHDT and CDR2 YNNKEL (reference sequence). The CDR3, as DNA: TGTGCCAGCAGCCCCTTACTAGCGGGATCCTACGAGCAGTACTTC. This codes for CASSPLLAGSYEQYF.

CDR3 sequence (DNA): TGTGCCAGCAGTTCTGACAGGGGGCGTCTAGCGGGAGGCCATAGCCCCTACGAGCAGTACTTC. Its translation is CASSSDRGRLAGGHSPYEQYF. The rearrangement uses TRBV6-7 and TRBJ2-7; D possibly corresponds to TRBD2 (11 bases). TRBV6-7 is designated an ORF whose function remains uncertain. The CDR3 is 21 amino acids. The V end was cut by 4 bases, the J end by 2 bases, with 33 bases between.

This clone was detected only a few times. This chain joins TRBV28 and TRBJ1-2, with a possible D match to TRBD1 (5 bases). The V and J ends lost 10 bases and 7 bases respectively, with 16 bases between them. The CDR3 is made up of 12 amino acids. Per the germline V gene, CDR1 is MDHEN and CDR2 is SYDVKM. In DNA form, the CDR3 reads TGTGCCATCCCGGCGCAGGGCGGTGGCTACACCTTC. Amino acids: CAIPAQGGGYTF.

The rearrangement links TRBV30 to TRBJ1-1, with D perhaps matching TRBD1 (6 bases). Per germline, CDR1 GTSNPN and CDR2 SVGIG (reference sequence). With 0 bases removed from V and 6 bases from J, the gap between germline ends came to 20 bases. CDR3 length: 16 residues. CDR3 coding DNA: TGTGCCTGGAGTGTACTCGATCCGGGGGCCAAGGCTGAAGCTTTCTTT. It specifies CAWSVLDPGAKAEAFF.

This chain joins TRBV7-9 and TRBJ2-3, with D hard to call. The CDR3 covers 11 residues. Trimming shortened V by 5 bases and J by 2 bases, and 2 bases separated the two germline ends. The germline V gene has CDR1 SEHNR and CDR2 FQNEAQ (reference sequence). CDR3 protein: CASSATDTQYF. The CDR3 nucleotides read TGTGCCAGCAGCGCCACAGATACGCAGTATTTT.

The V gene is TRBV18, the J gene TRBJ1-2; 7 bases match TRBD1. Germline CDR1 reads KGHSH; CDR2 reads LQKENI. The ends lost 9 bases at V and 8 bases at J; junction bases unmatched: 9. The CDR3 extends over 12 amino acids. CDR3 protein: CASQTQGEGYTF. The CDR3 region has the DNA TGTGCCAGTCAAACCCAGGGGGAAGGCTACACCTTC.

This chain connects TRBV7-2 to TRBJ2-3; 10 nucleotides align to TRBD2. The CDR3 runs to 15 residues. Germline trimming cut 3 bases from V and 8 bases from J; bases unmatched to any gene: 8. CDR1 is SGHTA and CDR2 is FQGNSA in the germline V gene. In DNA, the CDR3 is TGTGCCAGCAGCTTTTCTAGCGGGAGTAGGAGTACGCAGTATTTT. Translation gives CASSFSSGSRSTQYF.

This clone occurred once. The J gene is TRBJ2-1, the V gene TRBV5-4; 7 positions agree with TRBD1. The germline V gene has CDR1 SGHNT and CDR2 YYREEE (reference sequence). The J segment lost 5 bases and the V segment lost 0 bases, leaving 8 bases of the junction unmatched. The CDR3 sequence is 16 residues long. CDR3 DNA: TGTGCCAGCAGCTTGGGGGCGGCAGGGGGAAACAATGAGCAGTTCTTC. Encoded protein: CASSLGAAGGNNEQFF.

This rearrangement joins TRBV15 to TRBJ2-2, with TRBD1 matching over 9 bases. From germline, CDR1 is LNHNV and CDR2 YYDKDF (reference sequence). The CDR3 is 15 residues long. The junction had 5 bases not matched to a gene; V was cut back by 3 bases and J by 6 bases. Here the CDR3 reads CATSRGTGLSGELFF. DNA of the CDR3: TGTGCCACCAGCAGGGGGACAGGGCTTTCCGGGGAGCTGTTTTTT. Looking up the rest from reference TRBV15 and TRBJ2-2 gives the full variable domain: DAMVIQNPRYQVTQFGKPVTLSCSQTLNHNVMYWYQQKSSQAPKLLFHYYDKDFNNEADTPDNFQSRRPNTSFCFLDIRSPGLGDTAMYLCATSRGTGLSGELFFGEGSRLTVL.

V gene TRBV7-8 combines with J gene TRBJ1-2, with 7 bases matching TRBD1. V lost 4 bases to trimming and J lost 11 bases; unmatched junction nucleotides: 16. CDR1 SGHVS and CDR2 FQNEAQ come from the germline V gene. The CDR3 extends over 15 amino acids. The CDR3 sequence: CASSSLDRTFGGYTF. The DNA of the CDR3 is TGTGCCAGCAGCTCTTTGGACAGGACCTTCGGGGGTTACACCTTC.

This sequence joins TRBV5-1 and TRBJ1-4, with 8 nucleotides matching TRBD1. The CDR3 totals 15 residues. V shed 4 bases, J shed 12 bases, and the junction held 14 bases outside the gene matches. Germline-derived CDR1 and CDR2 are SGHRS and YFSETQ. The CDR3 DNA is TGCGCCAGCAGCCATACGACAGGGGCTTCGCGGGAACTGTTTTTT. It yields the protein CASSHTTGASRELFF.

V gene TRBV3-1 (or the pseudogene TRBV3-2) combines with J gene TRBJ2-7, with 7 bases aligning to TRBD1. The CDR3 is 15 amino acids. The germline CDR1 and CDR2 sequences are LGHDT and YNNKEL (reference sequence). V shed 4 bases and J 0 bases; nucleotides not matched to a gene: 6. Here the CDR3 reads CASSPLGQPSYEQYF. Here the CDR3 DNA reads TGTGCCAGCAGCCCCTTGGGACAGCCCTCCTACGAGCAGTACTTC.

This chain links TRBV28 with TRBJ2-3, with TRBD2 matching 9 bases. This CDR3 contains 18 residues. Germline loops: CDR1 MDHEN, CDR2 SYDVKM. After removal of 6 bases from V and 9 bases from J, the junction contained 22 bases not matched to a gene. The CDR3 here is CASRGRSSTVAGVPTQYF. DNA for the CDR3: TGTGCCAGCAGAGGGAGAAGCAGCACAGTAGCGGGAGTCCCCACGCAGTATTTT. Full variable domain (outside the CDR3, taken from reference TRBV28 and TRBJ2-3): DVKVTQSSRYLVKRTGEKVFLECVQDMDHENMFWYRQDPGLGLRLIYFSYDVKMKEKGDIPEGYSVSREKKERFSLILESASTNQTSMYLCASRGRSSTVAGVPTQYFGPGTRLTVL.

The CDR3 region has the DNA TGTGCCTGGAGCCCGGGTCTGGGACAGGGATCCACTGAAGCTTTCTTT. It is translated as CAWSPGLGQGSTEAFF. The chain employs TRBV30 and TRBJ1-1, with 9 positions matching TRBD1. After removal of 3 bases from V and 4 bases from J, the junction contained 12 bases not matched to a gene. The CDR3 contains 16 residues. In germline, CDR1 is GTSNPN, CDR2 SVGIG (reference sequence). Full variable domain (missing parts from reference TRBV30 and TRBJ1-1): SQTIHQWPATLVQPVGSPLSLECTVEGTSNPNLYWYRQAAGRGLQLLFYSVGIGQISSEVPQNLSASRPQDRQFILSSKKLLLSDSGFYLCAWSPGLGQGSTEAFFGQGTRLTVV.

This chain uses TRBV7-8 with TRBJ2-4, with D possibly matching TRBD2 (5 bases). Trimming removed 2 bases at V and 3 bases at J, with 8 bases between. This CDR3 has 14 amino acids. In germline, CDR1 is SGHVS, CDR2 FQNEAQ. CDR3 DNA: TGTGCCAGCAGCTTAACTAGGGACAAAAACATTCAGTACTTC. Encoded protein: CASSLTRDKNIQYF.

The V gene is TRBV7-6, the J gene TRBJ2-3; 14 bases align to TRBD2. Germline V lookup: CDR1 SGHVS, CDR2 FNYEAQ. The CDR3 spans 16 residues. V dropped 4 bases and J dropped 6; count of bases not matched to a gene: 6. CDR3 in amino acids: CASSSGTSGRIDTQYF. Written as DNA, the CDR3 is TGTGCCAGCAGCTCCGGGACTAGCGGGAGAATTGATACGCAGTATTTT.

The count of this clone is one. The chain links TRBV7-3 to TRBJ2-3, with 9 bases that match TRBD2. This CDR3 has 14 amino acids. Germline V gene data show CDR1 as SGHTA and CDR2 as FQGTGA. Trimming at V came to 8 bases and at J to 4 bases, leaving 7 bases not matched to a gene. The CDR3 is CASCRGRGADTQYF. CDR3 in DNA: TGTGCCAGCTGTCGCGGGAGGGGGGCAGATACGCAGTATTTT. Using reference TRBV7-3 and TRBJ2-3 for the parts outside the CDR3, the full variable domain is GAGVSQTPSNKVTEKGKYVELRCDPISGHTALYWYRQSLGQGPEFLIYFQGTGAADDSGLPNDRFFAVRPEGSVSTLKIQRTERGDSAVYLCASCRGRGADTQYFGPGTRLTVL.

The chain employs TRBV30 and TRBJ1-6, with TRBD1 matching over 10 bases. The ends lost 0 bases at V and 9 bases at J; junction bases unmatched: 2. In germline, CDR1 is GTSNPN, CDR2 SVGIG (reference sequence). This CDR3 comprises 14 residues. CDR3 DNA sequence: TGTGCCTGGAGTGTTGGGACAGGGGTTTCACCCCTCCACTTT. Its translation is CAWSVGTGVSPLHF.

The gene calls are TRBV18 and TRBJ2-7, with 7 bases that match TRBD1. This CDR3 comprises 13 residues. V lost 5 bases, J lost 5 bases, and 6 bases stayed unmatched. The germline V gene has CDR1 KGHSH and CDR2 LQKENI. For the CDR3, the DNA is TGTGCCAGCTCAACGACAGGGAGCGACGAGCAGTACTTC. This encodes CASSTTGSDEQYF.

The chain combines TRBV6-4 with TRBJ2-7; 9 nucleotides align to TRBD2. The CDR3 consists of 15 residues. Germline V lookup: CDR1 MRHNA, CDR2 SNTAGT. J gave up 6 bases and V 3 bases, and 9 bases lay outside the gene matches. CDR3 nucleotides: TGTGCCAGCAGTGAAAGTGCGGGAGGGATTTCCGAGCAGTACTTC. Translated: CASSESAGGISEQYF.

The gene calls are TRBV5-6 and TRBJ1-1, with D unresolved. The CDR3 runs to 16 residues. V was clipped by 3 bases and J by 1 base, with 16 bases between them. Germline values: CDR1 SGHDT, CDR2 YYEEEE. The CDR3 is CASSWGGGTWNTEAFF. CDR3 nucleotide sequence: TGTGCCAGCAGCTGGGGAGGTGGTACGTGGAACACTGAAGCTTTCTTT.

This sequence joins TRBV30 and TRBJ2-2; possible D gene TRBD1, 5 bases. Germline CDR1 reads GTSNPN; CDR2 reads SVGIG (reference sequence). This CDR3 has 14 amino acids. Trimming took off 2 bases at V and 4 bases at J, with 11 bases between the two ends. CDR3 bases: TGTGCCTGGAGTCCAGGGATAATCACCGGGGAGCTGTTTTTT. It is translated as CAWSPGIITGELFF.

This chain's CDR3 is CASSTRILAGANTGELFF. The CDR3 DNA reads TGTGCCAGCAGCACCCGGATTCTAGCGGGGGCGAACACCGGGGAGCTGTTTTTT. This chain links TRBV9 with TRBJ2-2; 10 nucleotides match TRBD2. This CDR3 region has 18 residues. With 4 bases clipped from V and 0 bases from J, the junction kept 9 bases outside the gene matches. Germline V lookup: CDR1 SGDLS, CDR2 YYNGEE.

The V gene is TRBV4-2, the J gene TRBJ2-1; 9 bases line up with TRBD2. Germline-derived CDR1 and CDR2 are LGHNA and YNFKEQ. CDR3 size: 17 residues. V shed 4 bases and J 1 base; nucleotides not matched to a gene: 8. CDR3 in DNA: TGTGCCAGCAGCCTTAGTAGCGGGAGCCCTTCCTACAATGAGCAGTTCTTC. This sequence encodes CASSLSSGSPSYNEQFF.